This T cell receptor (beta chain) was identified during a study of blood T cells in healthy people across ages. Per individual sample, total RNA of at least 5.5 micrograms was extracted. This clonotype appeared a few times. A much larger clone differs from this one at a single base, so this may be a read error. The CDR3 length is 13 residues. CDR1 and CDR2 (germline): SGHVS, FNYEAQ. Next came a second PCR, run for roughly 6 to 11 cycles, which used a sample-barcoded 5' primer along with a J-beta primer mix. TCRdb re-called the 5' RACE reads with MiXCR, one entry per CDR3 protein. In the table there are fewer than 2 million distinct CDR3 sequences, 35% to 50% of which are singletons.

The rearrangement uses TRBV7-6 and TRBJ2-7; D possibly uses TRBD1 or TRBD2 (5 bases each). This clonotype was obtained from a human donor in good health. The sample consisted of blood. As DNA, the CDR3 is TGTGCCTGCAGCTTAGCGAGGGGTTCCGAGCAGTACTTC. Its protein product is CACSLARGSEQYF. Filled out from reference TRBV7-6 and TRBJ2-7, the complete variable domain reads GAGVSQSPRYKVTKRGQDVALRCDPISGHVSLYWYRQALGQGPEFLTYFNYEAQQDKSGLPNDRFSAERPEGSISTLTIQRTEQRDSAMYRCACSLARGSEQYFGPGTRLTVT.